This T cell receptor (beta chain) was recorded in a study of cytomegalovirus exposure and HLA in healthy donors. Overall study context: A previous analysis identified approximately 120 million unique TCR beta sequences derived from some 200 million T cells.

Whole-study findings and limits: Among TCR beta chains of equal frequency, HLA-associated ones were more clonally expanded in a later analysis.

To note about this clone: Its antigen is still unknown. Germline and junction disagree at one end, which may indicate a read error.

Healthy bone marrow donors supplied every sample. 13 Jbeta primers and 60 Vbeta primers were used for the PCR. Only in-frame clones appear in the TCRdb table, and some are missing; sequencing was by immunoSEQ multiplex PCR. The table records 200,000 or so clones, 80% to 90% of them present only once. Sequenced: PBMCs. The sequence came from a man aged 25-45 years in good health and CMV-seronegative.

The CDR3 region is CASSSPPGASVLTF. CDR3 DNA: TGTGCCAGCAGTAGTCCTCCTGGGGCCAGCGTCCTGACTTTC. V is TRBV2 and J is TRBJ2-6, with TRBD1 as a possible D gene (5 bases). Germline values: CDR1 SNHLY, CDR2 FYNNEI. The CDR3 length is 14 residues.